These 19 T cell receptor beta chains came from one sample sequenced in a study of blood T cell repertoires in COVID-19. Sequencing was performed with immunoSEQ multiplex PCR; in TCRdb, only in-frame clones are kept and a portion is missing. The sample yields some 250,000 clones, roughly 83% seen once. The sample was peripheral blood. The origin of the receptors is a woman of 80 years or more with acute or convalescent COVID-19.

This clone was found once. The rearrangement uses TRBV5-4 and TRBJ2-3, with TRBD1 matching over 8 bases. V shed 4 bases and J 3 bases; nucleotides not matched to a gene: 10. CDR1 and CDR2 from the germline V gene are SGHNT and YYREEE (reference sequence). This CDR3 has 16 residues. CDR3 in DNA: TGTGCCAGCAGCCCCGGACAGGGCCTCACGACAGATACGCAGTATTTT. Translation: CASSPGQGLTTDTQYF.

The V gene is TRBV5-1, the J gene TRBJ2-3, with 9 bases lining up with TRBD1. The CDR3 runs to 15 residues. J lost 6 bases, V lost 4 bases, and 9 bases had no gene match. Germline V gives CDR1 SGHRS, CDR2 YFSETQ. The chain's CDR3 is CASSLPTGGPDTQYF. The DNA of the CDR3 is TGCGCCAGCAGCCTACCGACAGGGGGTCCCGATACGCAGTATTTT.

The genes are TRBV11-2 and TRBJ1-1, with D uncertain. This CDR3 comprises 13 residues. Germline CDR1 SGHAT, CDR2 FQNNGV. Trimming took 3 bases from V and 1 from J, leaving 6 bases between them. The CDR3 bases are TGTGCCAGCAGCTTGGAGCGGAACACTGAAGCTTTCTTT. Its protein is CASSLERNTEAFF.

The chain has TRBV7-9 and TRBJ1-4, with D possibly TRBD1 on 5 matching bases. CDR1 is SEHNR and CDR2 is FQNEAQ in the germline V gene (reference sequence). The CDR3 runs to 14 residues. V was trimmed by 6 bases and J by 3 bases, leaving 11 bases between them. CDR3 bases: TGTGCCAGCAGGCAGGGAAAGGCTAATGAAAAACTGTTTTTT. Its protein is CASRQGKANEKLFF.

The rearrangement links TRBV5-8 to TRBJ1-2; 9 bases are a match to TRBD1. There are 14 residues in the CDR3. Trimming took 5 bases from V and 4 from J; bases not matched to a gene: 6. CDR1 is SGHTS, CDR2 YDEGEE, per germline. CDR3 in DNA: TGTGCCAGCAGTGGGACAGGGCACGGCTATGGCTACACCTTC. It is translated as CASSGTGHGYGYTF.

This chain connects TRBV29-1 to TRBJ1-3, with D perhaps matching TRBD1 (5 bases). Trimming took off 0 bases at V and 1 base at J, with 7 bases between the two ends. CDR3 length: 14 residues. Germline V gene lookup returns CDR1 SQVTM and CDR2 ANQGSEA. The CDR3 region has the DNA TGCAGCGTTGAAGAGGGGGGATCTGGAAACACCATATATTTT. As protein: CSVEEGGSGNTIYF.

This clone occurred once. This chain links TRBV7-9 with TRBJ2-3; TRBD2 matches 12 bases. The CDR3 runs 17 residues. CDR1 is SEHNR, CDR2 FQNEAQ, per germline (reference sequence). The ends lost 5 bases at V and 1 base at J; junction bases unmatched: 7. The CDR3 DNA reads as TGTGCCAGCAGCCCTCGGACTAGCGGGGTTGGCACAGATACGCAGTATTTT. It encodes CASSPRTSGVGTDTQYF. Drawing the rest from reference TRBV7-9 and TRBJ2-3, the complete variable domain is DTGVSQNPRHKITKRGQNVTFRCDPISEHNRLYWYRQTLGQGPEFLTYFQNEAQLEKSRLLSDRFSAERPKGSFSTLEIQRTEQGDSAMYLCASSPRTSGVGTDTQYFGPGTRLTVL.

J is TRBJ2-2 and V is TRBV6-1; D may be TRBD2 (6 bases). V gave up 0 bases and J gave up 5 bases, with 13 bases separating them. This CDR3 has 16 amino acids. Germline V lookup: CDR1 MNHNS, CDR2 SASEGT. CDR3 sequence reads: CASSEAGTLLTGELFF. Here the CDR3 DNA reads TGTGCCAGCAGTGAAGCGGGGACTTTACTGACCGGGGAGCTGTTTTTT.

The chain links TRBV5-1 to TRBJ1-2; TRBD1 aligns across 9 bases. This CDR3 comprises 14 residues. V trimming: 1 base; J trimming: 4 bases; junction bases outside the gene matches: 2. Germline-derived CDR1 and CDR2 are SGHRS and YFSETQ. The CDR3 protein is CASSLTGGLYGYTF. CDR3 nucleotides: TGCGCCAGCAGCTTGACAGGGGGCCTCTATGGCTACACCTTC.

The rearrangement links TRBV6-1 to TRBJ2-1; TRBD2 matches 10 bases. The length of the CDR3 is 17 residues. The V gene end was trimmed by 2 bases and the J gene end by 2 bases; junction bases not matched to a gene: 6. Germline-derived CDR1 and CDR2 are MNHNS and SASEGT. CDR3 sequence: CASSESRSGGPYNEQFF. CDR3 bases: TGTGCCAGCAGTGAAAGTCGTAGCGGGGGGCCCTACAATGAGCAGTTCTTC.

This chain connects TRBV3-1 (or the pseudogene TRBV3-2) to TRBJ1-1; tentatively, D is TRBD1 (6 bases). The CDR3 covers 12 residues. The ends were cut back, 10 bases at V and 5 bases at J, with 14 bases in the middle. The germline CDR1 and CDR2 sequences are LGHDT and YNNKEL (reference sequence). In nucleotides, the CDR3 is TGTGCCACCAAAAGGGGGAATACTGAAGCTTTCTTT. This sequence encodes CATKRGNTEAFF.

This clone was seen more than once but under ten times. The rearrangement joins TRBV27 to TRBJ2-7, with 9 bases identical to TRBD1. The germline CDR1 and CDR2 sequences are MNHEY and SMNVEV (reference sequence). Germline trimming cut 5 bases from V and 1 base from J; bases unmatched to any gene: 9. The length of the CDR3 is 16 residues. In nucleotides, the CDR3 is TGTGCCAGCAGTCCAACTGACAGGGGGTGGTCCTACGAGCAGTACTTC. Protein product: CASSPTDRGWSYEQYF.

The J gene is TRBJ2-3, the V gene TRBV4-2; a possible D gene is TRBD2 (6 bases). The ends were cut back, 0 bases at V and 2 bases at J, with 18 bases in the middle. Germline V gene lookup returns CDR1 LGHNA and CDR2 YNFKEQ. CDR3 size: 18 residues. CDR3 sequence: CASSQDGTRGTITDTQYF. The CDR3 region has the DNA TGTGCCAGCAGCCAAGATGGGACTCGGGGAACCATCACAGATACGCAGTATTTT.

The gene calls are TRBV5-1 and TRBJ2-7, with 9 bases matching TRBD1. The germline CDR1 and CDR2 sequences are SGHRS and YFSETQ. The V gene end was trimmed by 4 bases and the J gene end by 6 bases; junction bases not matched to a gene: 8. CDR3 length equals 14 residues. The CDR3 DNA sequence: TGCGCCAGCAGCCCGGAGGGACAGGGTTTCGAGCAGTACTTC. Translated: CASSPEGQGFEQYF.

The chain carries TRBV6-5 and TRBJ1-2; possibly TRBD1 for D (6 bases). Germline CDR1 reads MNHEY; CDR2 reads SVGAGI. The CDR3 totals 13 residues. With 2 bases removed from V and 5 bases from J, the gap between germline ends came to 9 bases. CDR3 sequence (DNA): TGTGCCAGCAGTTACAGGGGGGGTTATGGCTACACCTTC. It is translated as CASSYRGGYGYTF.

In its sample, this clone was seen once. The chain is built from TRBV6-5 and TRBJ2-7, with a weak D call TRBD1 (7 bases). The V gene lost 8 bases and the J gene lost 4 bases, with 18 bases spanning the gap. The germline V gene has CDR1 MNHEY and CDR2 SVGAGI. The CDR3 sequence is 14 residues long. CDR3 DNA sequence: TGTGCCAGCCGCCAGGCGGGACAGAGATACGAGCAGTACTTC. As protein: CASRQAGQRYEQYF.

As regards this clone: At one boundary the junction diverges from the germline segment, which might be a read error. This CDR3 is CASSSQTAVSF. In DNA form, the CDR3 reads TGTGCCAGCAGTTCCCAGACAGCCGTGAGCTTT. This chain connects TRBV2 to TRBJ1-1; tentative D call: TRBD1 (5 bases). Germline values: CDR1 SNHLY, CDR2 FYNNEI. The CDR3 has 11 amino acids.

The chain links TRBV11-2 to TRBJ2-6; 9 nucleotides agree with TRBD1. Germline loops: CDR1 SGHAT, CDR2 FQNNGV. The CDR3 runs 17 residues. With 1 base clipped from V and 3 bases from J, the junction kept 4 bases outside the gene matches. CDR3 sequence (DNA): TGTGCCAGCAGCTTAGCACAGGGGGCGTATGGGGCCAACGTCCTGACTTTC. It specifies CASSLAQGAYGANVLTF.

The V gene is TRBV19, the J gene TRBJ1-6; 7 nucleotides align to TRBD1. The germline CDR1 and CDR2 sequences are LNHDA and SQIVND (reference sequence). The CDR3 runs 16 residues. Losses at the gene ends were 0 bases for V and 6 bases for J; bases not matched to a gene: 5. For the CDR3, the DNA is TGTGCCAGTAGTATAGACGCGGGACAGATTAATTCACCCCTCCACTTT. Translation gives CASSIDAGQINSPLHF.